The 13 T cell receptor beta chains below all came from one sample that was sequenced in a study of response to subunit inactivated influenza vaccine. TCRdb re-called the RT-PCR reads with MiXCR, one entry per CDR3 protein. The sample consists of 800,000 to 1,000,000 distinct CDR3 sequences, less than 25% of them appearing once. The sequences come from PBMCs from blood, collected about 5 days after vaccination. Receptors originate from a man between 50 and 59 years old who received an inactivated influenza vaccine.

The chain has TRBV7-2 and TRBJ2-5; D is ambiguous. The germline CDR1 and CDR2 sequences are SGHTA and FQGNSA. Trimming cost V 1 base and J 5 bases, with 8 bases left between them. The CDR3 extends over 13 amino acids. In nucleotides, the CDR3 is TGTGCCAGCAGCTTAGAGGTTCCCGAGACCCAGTACTTC. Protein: CASSLEVPETQYF.

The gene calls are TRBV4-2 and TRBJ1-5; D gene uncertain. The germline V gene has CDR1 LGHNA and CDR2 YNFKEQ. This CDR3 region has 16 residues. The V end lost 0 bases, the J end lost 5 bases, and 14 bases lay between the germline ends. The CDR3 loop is CASSQEFQRVDQPQHF. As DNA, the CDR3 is TGTGCCAGCAGCCAAGAATTCCAACGGGTCGATCAGCCCCAGCATTTT.

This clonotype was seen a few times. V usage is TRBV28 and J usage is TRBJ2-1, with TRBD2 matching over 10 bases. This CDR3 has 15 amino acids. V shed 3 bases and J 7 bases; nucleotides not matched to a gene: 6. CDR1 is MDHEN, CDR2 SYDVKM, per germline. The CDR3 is CASSFGTSDGNEQFF. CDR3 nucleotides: TGTGCCAGCAGTTTCGGGACTAGCGATGGAAATGAGCAGTTCTTC.

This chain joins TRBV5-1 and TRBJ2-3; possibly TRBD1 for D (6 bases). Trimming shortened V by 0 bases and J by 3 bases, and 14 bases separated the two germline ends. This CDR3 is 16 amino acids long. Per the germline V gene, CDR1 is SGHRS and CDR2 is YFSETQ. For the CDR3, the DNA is TGCGCCAGCAGCTTGGCCAGTACTAGGGGGACAGATACGCAGTATTTT. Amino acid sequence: CASSLASTRGTDTQYF.

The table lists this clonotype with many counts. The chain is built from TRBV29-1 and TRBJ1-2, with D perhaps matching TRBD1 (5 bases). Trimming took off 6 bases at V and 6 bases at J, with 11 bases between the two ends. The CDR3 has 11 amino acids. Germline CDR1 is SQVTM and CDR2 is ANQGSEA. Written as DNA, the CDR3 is TGCAGCGTGCGACAGTGGGATGGCTACACCTTC. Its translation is CSVRQWDGYTF.

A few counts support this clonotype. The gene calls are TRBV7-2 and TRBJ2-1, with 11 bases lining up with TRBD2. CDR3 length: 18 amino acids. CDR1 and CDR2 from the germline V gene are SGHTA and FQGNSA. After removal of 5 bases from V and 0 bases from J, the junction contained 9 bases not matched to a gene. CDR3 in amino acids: CASSLPPGLAASYNEQFF. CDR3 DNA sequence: TGTGCCAGCAGCCTACCGCCGGGACTAGCGGCCTCCTACAATGAGCAGTTCTTC. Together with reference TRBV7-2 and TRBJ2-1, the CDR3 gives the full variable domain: GAGVSQSPSNKVTEKGKDVELRCDPISGHTALYWYRQSLGQGLEFLIYFQGNSAPDKSGLPSDRFSAERTGGSVSTLTIQRTQQEDSAVYLCASSLPPGLAASYNEQFFGPGTRLTVL.

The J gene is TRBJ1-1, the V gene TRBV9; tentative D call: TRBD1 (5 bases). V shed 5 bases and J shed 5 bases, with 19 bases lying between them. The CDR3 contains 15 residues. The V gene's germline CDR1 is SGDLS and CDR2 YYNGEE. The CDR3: CASSGAGSGFTEAFF. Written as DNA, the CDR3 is TGTGCCAGCAGTGGGGCAGGGTCAGGGTTTACTGAAGCTTTCTTT.

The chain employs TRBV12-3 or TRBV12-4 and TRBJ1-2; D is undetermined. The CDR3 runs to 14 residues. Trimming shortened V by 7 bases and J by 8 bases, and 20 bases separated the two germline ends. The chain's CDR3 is CASTASPQTSGYTF. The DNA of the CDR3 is TGTGCCAGCACCGCCTCACCTCAAACGAGCGGCTACACCTTC.

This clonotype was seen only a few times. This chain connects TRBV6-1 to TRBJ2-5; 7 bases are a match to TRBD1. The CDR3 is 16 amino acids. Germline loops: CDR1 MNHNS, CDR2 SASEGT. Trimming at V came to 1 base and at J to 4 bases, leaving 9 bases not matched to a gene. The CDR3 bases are TGTGCCAGCAGTGAAGGGTGGTACAGGGGAATAGAGACCCAGTACTTC. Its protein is CASSEGWYRGIETQYF.

CDR3 in amino acids: CASSLGLKNEQFF. The CDR3 nucleotides are TGTGCCAGTAGCCTGGGACTTAAGAATGAGCAGTTCTTC. V usage is TRBV19 and J usage is TRBJ2-1, with D possibly matching TRBD2 (6 bases). Germline V CDR1 and CDR2: LNHDA, SQIVND (reference sequence). V gave up 6 bases and J gave up 7 bases, with 13 bases separating them. The CDR3 covers 13 residues.

CDR3 residues: CASSQDSPGQANEKLFF. In nucleotides, the CDR3 is TGCGCCAGCAGCCAAGACTCACCGGGACAGGCTAATGAAAAACTGTTTTTT. J is TRBJ1-4 and V is TRBV4-1; 8 bases line up with TRBD1. V shed 0 bases, J shed 3 bases, and the junction held 6 bases outside the gene matches. The CDR3 is made up of 17 amino acids. Per germline, CDR1 MGHRA and CDR2 YSYEKL.

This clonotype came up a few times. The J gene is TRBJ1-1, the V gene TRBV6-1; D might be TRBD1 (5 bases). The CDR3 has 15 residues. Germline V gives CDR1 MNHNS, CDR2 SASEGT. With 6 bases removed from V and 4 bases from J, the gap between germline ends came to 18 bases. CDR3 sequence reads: CASRSRGEGSTEAFF. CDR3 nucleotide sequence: TGTGCCAGCAGAAGCAGAGGGGAGGGGAGCACTGAAGCTTTCTTT.

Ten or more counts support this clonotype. CDR3 region: CASSLRAGNEQFF. CDR3 nucleotides: TGTGCCAGCAGTCTCCGGGCTGGCAATGAGCAGTTCTTC. The chain carries TRBV12-3 or TRBV12-4 and TRBJ2-1; D is uncertain. With 5 bases removed from V and 6 bases from J, the gap between germline ends came to 11 bases. The CDR3 is 13 amino acids.